Described below is a single TCR beta chain sequence and its context. No cognate antigen has been identified for it. Base qualities are not at hand, and no much larger clone is one base apart. This sample was taken from a study of CD8 T cells in Susac syndrome (dated by TCRdb to about 2019). For context, the study as a whole: Among the sequenced Susac syndrome patients, five or six had clinically active disease and roughly 8 were in clinical remission. CD8+ T cell repertoire clonality was compared between more than ten healthy donors, around 14 Susac syndrome patients and fewer than 19 multiple sclerosis patients. At blood withdrawal, Susac syndrome patients were either therapy-naive, taking corticosteroids (in some cases with IVIg as well), or taking IVIg alone. Whether CD8+ T cell activation and differentiation in Susac syndrome was antigen driven was tested using repertoire sequencing. General findings and caveats noted by the study authors: Susac syndrome CD8+ repertoires showed clonal expansion, highest in CD8+ TEMRA cells and greater in clinically active than remitting patients. Some 15 and five Susac-specific public clones were found in the total CD8+ and CD8+ TEMRA repertoires, respectively. The number of individuals in the TCR sequencing and HLA analysis was recognized as being relatively small.

RNA was extracted using the RNeasy kit, and roughly 0.5 to 1 ug of the RNA was reverse transcribed with random hexamers. The immunoSEQ multiplex PCR assay, which covers 54 Vbeta and 13 Jbeta segments, was used to amplify TCR beta CDR3 regions. To correct PCR amplification bias, a synthetic template baseline was used for both primer optimization and computational correction. As for how the authors treated the data: Reads were annotated to V, D and J genes according to IMGT and were analyzed with immunoSEQ Analyzer, with only productive sequences retained. To calculate clonality, Shannon entropy was normalized by log2 of the number of productive unique sequences and then subtracted from one. Public and private clones were assessed among the 100 most prevalent clones of each patient and control. Susac-specific clones were defined as absent from healthy and MS cohorts, some 1,000 published viral clones and other ImmuneACCESS disease sequences. Using fastp at Q25 and MiXCR, TCRdb reprocessed the public reads and kept productive beta chains. Rows matching on CDR3 protein sequence are summarized as one entry with the most common DNA and genes. What appears here as the V and J calls and clone size reflects TCRdb's work, not the paper's. Here the sample has 75,000 to 95,000 distinct CDR3 sequences; 90% to 97% occur a single time. Clones ranked in the top ten supply 0.62% of the sample.

Peripheral blood CD8+ and CD4+ T cells from healthy donors, Susac syndrome patients and multiple sclerosis patients were profiled by high-throughput TCR beta sequencing. The Susac syndrome patients fulfilled recently defined diagnostic criteria for either definite or probable disease. Bulk CD8+ and CD4+ T cells were purified magnetically by negative isolation, whereas CD8+ TEMRA cells were enriched by FACS. Blood was drawn into EDTA tubes, processed within 24 hours, and PBMCs were isolated by density gradient centrifugation. PBMCs intended for TCR sequencing were cryopreserved in liquid nitrogen and thawed later in a water bath at 37 degrees C. The sorted or isolated CD4+, CD8+ and CD8+ TEMRA cells reached a purity of at least 90%. CDR3 length: 15 amino acids, cysteine to phenylalanine. Only the CDR3 DNA is retained, 45 bases long and in frame from the first base. Based on the germline V gene, the CDR1 and CDR2 sequences are SQVTM and ANQGSEA. V and J are trimmed by 4 bases and 4 bases, and the gene matches miss 5 bases of the junction.

Sequenced: CD8+ T cells from PBMCs. The chain is encoded by TRBV29-1 joined to TRBJ1-4; 11 bases in the junction line up with TRBD1. The sequence was obtained from a human donor with Susac syndrome. The nucleotide sequence reads as follows: TGCAGCGTTGGCGGACAGGGGGCGAATAATGAAAAACTGTTTTTT. Protein translation: CSVGGQGANNEKLFF.